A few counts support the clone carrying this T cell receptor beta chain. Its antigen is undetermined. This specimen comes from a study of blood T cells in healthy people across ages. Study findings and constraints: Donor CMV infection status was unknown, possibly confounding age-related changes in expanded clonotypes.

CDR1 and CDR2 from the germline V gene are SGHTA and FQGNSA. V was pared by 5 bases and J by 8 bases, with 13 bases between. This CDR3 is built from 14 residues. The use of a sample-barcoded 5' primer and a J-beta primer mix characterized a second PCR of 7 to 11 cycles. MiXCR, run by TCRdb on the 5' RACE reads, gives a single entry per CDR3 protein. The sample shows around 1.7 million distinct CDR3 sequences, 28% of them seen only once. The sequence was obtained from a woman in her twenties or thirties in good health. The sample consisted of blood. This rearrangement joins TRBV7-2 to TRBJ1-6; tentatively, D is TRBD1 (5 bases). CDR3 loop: CASSAQGWDSPLHF. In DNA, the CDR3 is TGTGCCAGCAGCGCGCAGGGTTGGGATTCACCCCTCCACTTT.